This TCR beta chain is drawn from a study of cytomegalovirus exposure and HLA in healthy donors (dated by TCRdb to 2017 to 2019). In terms of the full investigation: The 500 to 800 repertoires of the first cohort and the 120 validation repertoires were produced on the same platform, according to a later analysis. The study aimed to test whether cataloging public T cell receptors could reveal signatures of past pathogen exposure. A separate validation cohort of more than 100 different subjects was used in addition to the 666-subject first cohort. To predict cytomegalovirus infection status, the study combined high-throughput TCR immunosequencing, statistical association of individual TCRs with disease status, and machine learning. Results and caveats for the whole study, not just this receptor: A later analysis found that TCRs clustered in the first cohort also tended to co-occur in the roughly 120 validation repertoires, with more than 90% of cluster scores above 0. The study listed approximately 160 TCR beta chains as associated with cytomegalovirus. Most TCR sequences were seen in very few donors, while some public TCRs were found in many individuals. In vitro tests confirmed that a few of the cytomegalovirus-associated TCR beta chains recognize cytomegalovirus antigens. In both the original and validation cohorts, the classifier was reported to diagnose cytomegalovirus status with high specificity and sensitivity. A later analysis had no HLA typing for the validation cohort, so co-occurrence there was scored across all 130 or so repertoires. The authors suggested that the approach could potentially be extended to other disease states and immunological phenotypes.

Measured from the cysteine to the phenylalanine, the CDR3 is 12 residues long. This entry keeps only the CDR3 DNA: 36 bases, framed from base 1. According to the germline V gene (reference sequence), CDR1 reads LNHNV and CDR2 reads YYDKDF. At the junction V is shortened by 0 bases and J by 8 bases, with 5 bases in between. The donors were included in the validation cohort of approximately 130 subjects, a group kept apart from the roughly 670-subject first cohort. The library was built by means of the immunoSEQ multiplex PCR assay. On the authors' methods: A statistical classification framework was built to diagnose cytomegalovirus status from the catalog of TCR beta chain sequences. The immuneACCESS repertoire file appears here via TCRdb, limited to in-frame rearrangements. These files lack a portion of the clones; in checked studies, under half of the deficit traces to unresolved V genes, and the cause of the others is not known. That table gives V, J and clone size, and the DNA gave D and trimming. This sample has approximately 150,000 clones in its table, and 84% of those were observed once. Roughly 10% of the sample lies in the top ten.

Of note for this clone: Its antigen is not yet known. Per-base qualities were not stored, and no clone one base away is much larger.

The rearranged segments are TRBV15 and TRBJ2-1, with no D gene named confidently. Sample: PBMCs. The source is a man aged 25-45 years in good health and CMV-seropositive. The DNA sequence reads TGTGCCACCAGCAGAGATCGGGATGAGCAGTTCTTC. Its translation reads: CATSRDRDEQFF.